This entry is about one T cell receptor beta chain. The antigen is unknown. The sample originates from a study of T-cell memory formation after mild COVID-19. In the study overall: Among the donors, TCR clusters were largely specific to each donor.

Constant-segment primers and 5'RACE yielded cDNA libraries for TCR alpha and TCR beta, each carrying sample barcodes and UMIs. In TCRdb, the 5' RACE reads were re-called with MiXCR into one record per CDR3 protein. The sample lists roughly 250,000 distinct CDR3 sequences; around 17% were seen once. CDR1 MDHEN and CDR2 SYDVKM come from the germline V gene. J lost 10 bases, V lost 5 bases, and 11 bases had no gene match. The CDR3 consists of 16 residues. General observations from the study: Some responding clones appeared in pre-infection memory, suggesting cross-reactive memory joined.

Material: PBMCs or a T cell subset sorted from them (not recorded which). The origin of this receptor is a man aged 18 to 29 who had mild COVID-19 (a few samples of this study predate the infection). Cell type and time point are not known. The chain carries TRBV28 and TRBJ1-6, with 10 bases fitting TRBD1. The CDR3 DNA sequence: TGTGCCAGCAGTACAACCGGGACAGGGGTGTGGTCACCCCTCCACTTT. Translation gives CASSTTGTGVWSPLHF.